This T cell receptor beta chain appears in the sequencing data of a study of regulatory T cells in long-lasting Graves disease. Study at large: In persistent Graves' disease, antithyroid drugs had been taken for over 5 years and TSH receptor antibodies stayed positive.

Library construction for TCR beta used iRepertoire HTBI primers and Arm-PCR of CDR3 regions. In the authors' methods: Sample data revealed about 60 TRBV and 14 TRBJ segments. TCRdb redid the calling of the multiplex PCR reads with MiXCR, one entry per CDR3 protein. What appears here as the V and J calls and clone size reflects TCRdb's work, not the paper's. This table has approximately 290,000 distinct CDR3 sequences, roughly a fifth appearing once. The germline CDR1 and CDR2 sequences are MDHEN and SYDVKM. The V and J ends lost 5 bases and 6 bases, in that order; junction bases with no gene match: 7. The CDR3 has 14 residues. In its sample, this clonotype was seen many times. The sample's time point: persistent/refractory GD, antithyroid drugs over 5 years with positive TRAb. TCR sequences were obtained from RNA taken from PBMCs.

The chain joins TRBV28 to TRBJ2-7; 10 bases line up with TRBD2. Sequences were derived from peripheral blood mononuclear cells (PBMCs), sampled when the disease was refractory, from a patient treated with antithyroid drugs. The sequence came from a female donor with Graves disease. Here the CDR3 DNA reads TGTGCCAGCAGTCAAAAAGCGGGAGGGGGCGAGCAGTACTTC. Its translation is CASSQKAGGGEQYF.